This TCR beta chain was identified during a study of T cell changes during pregnancy in multiple sclerosis. The CDR3 is made up of 11 amino acids. Unmatched junction bases numbered 5, after V lost 9 bases and J lost 8 bases. CDR1 and CDR2 from the germline V gene are LGHNT and FRNRAP. Sequencing was performed with immunoSEQ multiplex PCR; in TCRdb, only in-frame clones are kept and a portion is missing. The table lists some 49,000 clones, almost 90% of them singletons. The receptor was isolated from a female donor in good health, enrolled as a control in a pregnancy study. V is TRBV12-5 and J is TRBJ1-2; 8 nucleotides agree with TRBD1. The starting material was peripheral blood, obtained after pregnancy. The CDR3 loop is CARLTGGGYTF. The DNA for the CDR3 is TGTGCTAGATTAACAGGGGGAGGCTACACCTTC.